What follows are 31 T cell receptor beta chains derived from one specimen sequenced in a study of T-cell reconstitution after alpha-beta-depleted transplantation in children. TCRbeta library preparation incorporated unique molecular identifiers. TCRdb reprocessed the PCR reads with MiXCR, giving one entry per CDR3 protein. Among around 87,000 distinct CDR3 sequences, approximately 8.4% were seen once, and the ten largest hold roughly 6.9%. Here the sequenced sample was PBMCs from the stem cell graft donor, taken from the stem cell graft. All receptors derive from a human donor who donated a stem cell graft to a child with congenital amegakaryocytic thrombocytopenia.

This clonotype was detected ten times or more. At one end the junction does not follow the germline gene, possibly because of a read error. The CDR3 DNA reads as TGTGCCACCAGCAGAGAACACAGGGGCCTTGGAAATACCATATATTTT. As protein: CATSREHRGLGNTIYF. The chain is built from TRBV15 and TRBJ1-3; TRBD1 matches 7 bases. The CDR3 sequence is 16 residues long. Germline lookup yields CDR1 LNHNV and CDR2 YYDKDF (reference sequence).

The rearrangement links TRBV6-4 to TRBJ2-3; D is possibly TRBD1 (5 bases). The length of the CDR3 is 15 residues. Germline values: CDR1 MRHNA, CDR2 SNTAGT. V lost 3 bases to trimming and J lost 0 bases, with 10 bases between them. The CDR3 nucleotides are TGTGCCAGCAGTGAGGTGGCAGGGAGCACAGATACGCAGTATTTT. Translation: CASSEVAGSTDTQYF.

This clonotype was picked up many times. V is TRBV7-2 and J is TRBJ2-5; D unclear. The CDR3 covers 15 residues. Trimming stripped 5 bases from V and 3 bases from J, with 16 bases between. Germline V gene lookup returns CDR1 SGHTA and CDR2 FQGNSA. The CDR3 bases are TGTGCCAGCAGCCCTTCATCCGGGCCGGAAGAGACCCAGTACTTC. It translates to CASSPSSGPEETQYF.

This clonotype was counted ten times or more. This rearrangement joins TRBV7-9 to TRBJ1-2; no reliable D call. The CDR3 length is 11 residues. In germline, CDR1 is SEHNR, CDR2 FQNEAQ (reference sequence). Trimming stripped 5 bases from V and 8 bases from J, with 9 bases between. The CDR3 nucleotides read TGTGCCAGCAGCAGGAGTAACGGCTACACCTTC. It yields the protein CASSRSNGYTF.

There are many counts of this clonotype. The chain has TRBV18 and TRBJ2-3; TRBD2 agrees at 8 bases. The CDR3 loop spans 15 amino acids. V was pared by 3 bases and J by 3 bases, with 5 bases of the junction left unmatched. In germline, CDR1 is KGHSH, CDR2 LQKENI. CDR3 DNA: TGTGCCAGCTCACCCGGACTAGCCCTAACAGATACGCAGTATTTT. Residues: CASSPGLALTDTQYF.

The chain joins TRBV5-1 to TRBJ2-5; a possible D gene is TRBD2 (6 bases). Trimming shortened V by 0 bases and J by 5 bases, and 11 bases separated the two germline ends. Germline V gene data show CDR1 as SGHRS and CDR2 as YFSETQ. The CDR3 is made up of 14 amino acids. The DNA of the CDR3 is TGCGCCAGCAGCTTGGCTAGGGAGGACGAGACCCAGTACTTC. Its translation is CASSLAREDETQYF.

This clonotype was seen many times. V gene TRBV2 combines with J gene TRBJ2-4; D remains ambiguous. The V end lost 2 bases, the J end lost 0 bases, and 8 bases lay between the germline ends. Germline CDR1 reads SNHLY; CDR2 reads FYNNEI. The CDR3 spans 15 residues. The CDR3 region has the DNA TGTGCCAGCAGTGAATATGTAGGAGCCAAAAACATTCAGTACTTC. Its protein is CASSEYVGAKNIQYF.

This clonotype occurred many times. The V call is TRBV28, the J call TRBJ1-1; D is perhaps TRBD1 (5 bases). V was cut by 5 bases and J by 1 base, with 14 bases left in between. Germline CDR1 reads MDHEN; CDR2 reads SYDVKM. The CDR3 loop spans 15 amino acids. CDR3 amino acids: CASSPPGEGNTEAFF. CDR3 nucleotides: TGTGCCAGCAGTCCGCCGGGGGAGGGGAACACTGAAGCTTTCTTT.

In its sample, this clonotype was seen many times. V is TRBV28 and J is TRBJ1-2; D remains ambiguous. CDR3 length: 11 residues. Trimming cost V 5 bases and J 4 bases, with 5 bases left between them. Germline-derived CDR1 and CDR2 are MDHEN and SYDVKM. CDR3 coding DNA: TGTGCCAGCAGTAATTCCTATGGCTACACCTTC. This codes for CASSNSYGYTF.

This clonotype was seen repeatedly, ten times or more. This chain joins TRBV15 and TRBJ2-1; 9 bases fit TRBD2. V dropped 5 bases and J dropped 4; count of bases not matched to a gene: 6. From germline, CDR1 is LNHNV and CDR2 YYDKDF (reference sequence). This CDR3 is built from 15 residues. In DNA, the CDR3 is TGTGCCACCAGCCACTCAGCGGGAGGTTACAATGAGCAGTTCTTC. Its translation is CATSHSAGGYNEQFF.

This clonotype was counted ten times or more. The junction and the germline gene differ at one end; a read error may be behind it. V usage is TRBV6-1 and J usage is TRBJ1-5; the match to TRBD1 covers 9 bases. This CDR3 spans 12 amino acids. CDR1 and CDR2 from the germline V gene are MNHNS and SASEGT. The CDR3 DNA is TGTGCCAGCAACATGCGGGACAGGGAACTTCTCTTT. This encodes CASNMRDRELLF.

In its sample, this clonotype was seen a few times. J is TRBJ2-7 and V is TRBV18, with no clear D. In germline, CDR1 is KGHSH, CDR2 LQKENI. Trimming took 0 bases from V and 5 from J, leaving 5 bases between them. This CDR3 region has 12 residues. CDR3 sequence reads: CASSPPADEQYF. For the CDR3, the DNA is TGTGCCAGCTCACCACCGGCGGACGAGCAGTACTTC.

Ten or more counts support this clonotype. The chain carries TRBV7-2 and TRBJ2-1; D perhaps matches TRBD2 (7 bases). CDR1 is SGHTA, CDR2 FQGNSA, per germline. Trimming took off 7 bases at V and 15 bases at J, with 19 bases between the two ends. The CDR3 totals 12 residues. The CDR3 loop is CASNLGGAEWFF. CDR3 DNA: TGTGCCAGCAACCTAGGGGGGGCGGAATGGTTCTTC. Supplemented by reference TRBV7-2 and TRBJ2-1, the full variable domain reads GAGVSQSPSNKVTEKGKDVELRCDPISGHTALYWYRQSLGQGLEFLIYFQGNSAPDKSGLPSDRFSAERTGGSVSTLTIQRTQQEDSAVYLCASNLGGAEWFFGPGTRLTVL.

This clonotype has ten or more counts. The chain recombines TRBV18 with TRBJ2-3; no reliable D call. Trimming removed 5 bases from V and 0 bases from J, with 15 bases in between. The CDR3 length is 16 residues. CDR1 KGHSH and CDR2 LQKENI come from the germline V gene. Written as DNA, the CDR3 is TGTGCCAGCTCAATGGGATTTACTCCTAGCACAGATACGCAGTATTTT. Translation: CASSMGFTPSTDTQYF.

This clonotype was seen many times. This chain's CDR3 is CAISESDRGTSQETQYF. The CDR3 region has the DNA TGTGCCATCAGTGAATCTGATCGGGGAACGTCCCAAGAGACCCAGTACTTC. The rearrangement uses TRBV10-3 and TRBJ2-5; possibly TRBD2 for D (5 bases). Germline loops: CDR1 ENHRY, CDR2 SYGVKD. V was trimmed by 3 bases and J by 1 base, leaving 18 bases between them. The CDR3 is made up of 17 amino acids.

In its sample, this clonotype was seen many times. The rearrangement uses TRBV12-3 or TRBV12-4 and TRBJ1-1; D is unresolved. V was clipped by 5 bases and J by 0 bases, with 13 bases between them. The CDR3 loop spans 15 amino acids. CDR3 coding DNA: TGTGCCAGCAGTCCAGCGGAAAGATTGAACACTGAAGCTTTCTTT. Translation gives CASSPAERLNTEAFF.

This clonotype was observed at least ten times. The chain combines TRBV5-1 with TRBJ1-1; no firm D call. The CDR3 extends over 16 amino acids. V was clipped by 4 bases and J by 0 bases, with 16 bases between them. CDR1 and CDR2 from the germline V gene are SGHRS and YFSETQ. The CDR3 here is CASSNKVQNMNTEAFF. The DNA of the CDR3 is TGCGCCAGCAGCAACAAAGTACAGAACATGAACACTGAAGCTTTCTTT. Full variable domain (outside the CDR3, taken from reference TRBV5-1 and TRBJ1-1): KAGVTQTPRYLIKTRGQQVTLSCSPISGHRSVSWYQQTPGQGLQFLFEYFSETQRNKGNFPGRFSGRQFSNSRSEMNVSTLELGDSALYLCASSNKVQNMNTEAFFGQGTRLTVV.

In this sample, this clonotype turned up many times. The V and J genes are TRBV14 and TRBJ1-2; unclear D gene. CDR3 length equals 14 residues. The V gene lost 4 bases and the J gene lost 3 bases, with 12 bases spanning the gap. Germline CDR1 reads SGHDN; CDR2 reads FVKESK. The CDR3, as DNA: TGTGCCAGCAGCCCCATAAAGGGATACTATGGCTACACCTTC. This codes for CASSPIKGYYGYTF. Looking up the rest from reference TRBV14 and TRBJ1-2 gives the full variable domain: EAGVTQFPSHSVIEKGQTVTLRCDPISGHDNLYWYRRVMGKEIKFLLHFVKESKQDESGMPNNRFLAERTGGTYSTLKVQPAELEDSGVYFCASSPIKGYYGYTFGSGTRLTVV.

This clonotype was seen repeatedly, ten times or more. J is TRBJ2-3 and V is TRBV6-2 or TRBV6-3, with 7 bases lining up with TRBD2. This CDR3 spans 14 amino acids. CDR1 MNHEY and CDR2 SVGEGT come from the germline V gene. Losses at the gene ends were 2 bases for V and 9 bases for J; bases not matched to a gene: 8. CDR3: CASSYGREAGTQYF. The CDR3 coding sequence is TGTGCCAGCAGTTACGGACGGGAGGCTGGGACGCAGTATTTT.

This clonotype was counted many times. The rearrangement links TRBV5-1 to TRBJ2-5; D is unclear. V lost 4 bases and J lost 1, with 2 bases in between. The CDR3 totals 11 residues. The germline gives CDR1 SGHRS, CDR2 YFSETQ. The CDR3 nucleotides read TGCGCCAGCAGCACCCAAGAGACCCAGTACTTC. As protein: CASSTQETQYF.

In its sample, this clonotype was seen a few times. The rearrangement joins TRBV20-1 to TRBJ2-3; maybe TRBD2 (5 bases). Trimming shortened V by 4 bases and J by 1 base, and 9 bases separated the two germline ends. This CDR3 is 13 amino acids long. CDR1 is DFQATT, CDR2 SNEGSKA, per germline (reference sequence). As DNA, the CDR3 is TGCAGTGCTATAGGACTTCGCACAGATACGCAGTATTTT. It yields the protein CSAIGLRTDTQYF.

Many counts were recorded for this clonotype. The chain joins TRBV29-1 to TRBJ2-1; tentative D call: TRBD1 (6 bases). The CDR3 spans 13 residues. CDR1 is SQVTM and CDR2 is ANQGSEA in the germline V gene. Trimming shortened V by 5 bases and J by 0 bases, and 8 bases separated the two germline ends. CDR3 amino acids: CSVWDTSYNEQFF. The DNA of the CDR3 is TGCAGCGTTTGGGACACCTCCTACAATGAGCAGTTCTTC.

The chain recombines TRBV5-1 with TRBJ2-1; no firm D call. CDR1 and CDR2 from the germline V gene are SGHRS and YFSETQ. V lost 0 bases and J 2 bases, leaving 9 bases between the germline ends. The CDR3 sequence is 15 residues long. The CDR3 here is CASSLDTEPYNEQFF. CDR3 DNA sequence: TGCGCCAGCAGCTTGGATACCGAACCCTACAATGAGCAGTTCTTC.

The table lists this clonotype with many counts. The chain links TRBV5-4 to TRBJ2-7; 9 bases are a match to TRBD1. The V gene's germline CDR1 is SGHNT and CDR2 YYREEE (reference sequence). This CDR3 is built from 16 residues. The ends lost 0 bases at V and 0 bases at J; junction bases unmatched: 4. The CDR3 protein is CASSLGTGANSYEQYF. The CDR3 DNA is TGTGCCAGCAGCTTGGGGACAGGGGCCAACTCCTACGAGCAGTACTTC.

In its sample, this clonotype was seen many times. The V call is TRBV9, the J call TRBJ2-1, with 11 bases aligning to TRBD2. This CDR3 is built from 15 residues. V lost 3 bases, J lost 4 bases, and 3 bases stayed unmatched. The germline CDR1 and CDR2 sequences are SGDLS and YYNGEE. The CDR3 nucleotides are TGTGCCAGCAGCGATAGCGGGAGGGGTTACAATGAGCAGTTCTTC. Translating it yields CASSDSGRGYNEQFF.

This clonotype was detected ten times or more. The rearrangement links TRBV9 to TRBJ2-7; no clear D. Trimming left V 0 bases short and J 0 bases short, with 10 bases between. The CDR3 spans 15 residues. Germline CDR1 SGDLS, CDR2 YYNGEE. The DNA of the CDR3 is TGTGCCAGCAGCGTAGGGGTTTCCTCCTCCTACGAGCAGTACTTC. This gives the protein CASSVGVSSSYEQYF.

This clonotype was counted between two and nine times. The CDR3, as DNA: TGTGCCAGCAGTTTATCGAGGGGGGTCACTGAAGCTTTCTTT. The encoded protein is CASSLSRGVTEAFF. The chain recombines TRBV27 with TRBJ1-1; D is perhaps TRBD1 (6 bases). From germline, CDR1 is MNHEY and CDR2 SMNVEV (reference sequence). V dropped 0 bases and J dropped 4 bases, with 9 bases sitting between them. This CDR3 has 14 residues.

This clonotype was detected ten times or more. The chain couples TRBV3-1 to TRBJ1-2; 9 positions match TRBD1. The CDR3 spans 16 residues. Germline lookup yields CDR1 LGHDT and CDR2 YNNKEL (reference sequence). Trimming at V came to 0 bases and at J to 7 bases, leaving 9 bases not matched to a gene. The CDR3 protein is CASSQDLQGARTGYTF. The DNA for the CDR3 is TGTGCCAGCAGCCAAGATCTACAGGGGGCGCGGACTGGCTACACCTTC.

This clonotype was observed at least ten times. The chain couples TRBV7-2 to TRBJ2-5, with TRBD1 matching 9 bases. The CDR3 runs 15 residues. The trim removed 5 bases at V and 4 bases at J, leaving 8 bases unmatched. Per the germline V gene, CDR1 is SGHTA and CDR2 is FQGNSA. CDR3 DNA: TGTGCCAGCAGCCCCCCACAGGGGGCGGCAGAGACCCAGTACTTC. Protein product: CASSPPQGAAETQYF.

The genes are TRBV11-2 and TRBJ1-6; unclear D gene. CDR3 length: 15 residues. V shed 1 base and J shed 7 bases, with 11 bases lying between them. Germline CDR1 reads SGHAT; CDR2 reads FQNNGV. The CDR3 loop is CASSLVEALNSPLHF. The CDR3, as DNA: TGTGCCAGCAGCTTAGTAGAGGCCTTAAATTCACCCCTCCACTTT.

The table lists this clonotype with many counts. The rearrangement links TRBV29-1 to TRBJ2-3; TRBD2 agrees at 14 bases. The germline gives CDR1 SQVTM, CDR2 ANQGSEA. The CDR3 sequence is 14 residues long. V lost 0 bases, J lost 8 bases, and 1 base stayed unmatched. The CDR3: CSVEEGLAGATQYF. The CDR3 region has the DNA TGCAGCGTTGAAGAGGGACTAGCGGGAGCTACGCAGTATTTT.